The clone carrying this T cell receptor beta chain was observed a single time. This sample is part of a study of blood T cell repertoires in COVID-19. Study at large: Acute-phase and convalescent COVID-19 samples originated in the United States, Italy and Spain. T cells, B-cell-depleted T cells, or PBMCs supplied cDNA or gDNA.

Germline assignment: CDR1 MDHEN and CDR2 SYDVKM. CDR3 length: 15 residues. V was pared by 2 bases and J by 6 bases, with 14 bases between. How the authors handled the data: Counts of nucleated cells, estimated from reference gene primer amplification, were obtained. The method was immunoSEQ multiplex PCR; TCRdb's version includes in-frame clones alone and lacks a portion of them. V, J and clone size are taken as reported in that table, and D and trimming were inferred from the DNA itself. The table records roughly 100,000 clones, 80% of them present only once. The gene calls are TRBV28 and TRBJ1-5; D perhaps matches TRBD1 (5 bases). This sequence originates from a human donor in a cohort sampled during active COVID-19. Source material: peripheral blood. This chain's CDR3 is CASSLRGNGAQPQHF. Written as DNA, the CDR3 is TGTGCCAGCAGTTTAAGGGGCAATGGGGCTCAGCCCCAGCATTTT.